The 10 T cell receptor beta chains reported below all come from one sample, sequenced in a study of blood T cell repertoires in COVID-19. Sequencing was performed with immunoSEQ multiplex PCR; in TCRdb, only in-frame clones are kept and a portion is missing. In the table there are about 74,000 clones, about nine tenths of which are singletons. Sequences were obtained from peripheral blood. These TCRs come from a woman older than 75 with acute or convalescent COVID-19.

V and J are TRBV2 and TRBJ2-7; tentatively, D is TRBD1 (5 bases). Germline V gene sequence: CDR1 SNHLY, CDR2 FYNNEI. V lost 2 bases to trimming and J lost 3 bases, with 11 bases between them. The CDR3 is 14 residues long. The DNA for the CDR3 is TGTGCCAGCAGTGAACATGCAGGGTACTACGAGCAGTACTTC. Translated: CASSEHAGYYEQYF.

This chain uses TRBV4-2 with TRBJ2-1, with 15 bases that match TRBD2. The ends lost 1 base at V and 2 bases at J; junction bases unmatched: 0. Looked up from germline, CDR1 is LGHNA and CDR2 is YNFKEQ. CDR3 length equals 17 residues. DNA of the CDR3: TGTGCCAGCAGCCAAGGGACTAGCGGGGGGGCCTACAATGAGCAGTTCTTC. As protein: CASSQGTSGGAYNEQFF.

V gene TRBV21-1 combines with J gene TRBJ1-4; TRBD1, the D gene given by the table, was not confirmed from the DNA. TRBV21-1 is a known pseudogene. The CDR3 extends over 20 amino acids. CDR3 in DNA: TGTGCCAGCAGCAAGGGTCAGCGTACAGGGGGCGCGAGAACTAATGAAAAACTGTTTTTT. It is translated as CASSKGQRTGGARTNEKLFF.

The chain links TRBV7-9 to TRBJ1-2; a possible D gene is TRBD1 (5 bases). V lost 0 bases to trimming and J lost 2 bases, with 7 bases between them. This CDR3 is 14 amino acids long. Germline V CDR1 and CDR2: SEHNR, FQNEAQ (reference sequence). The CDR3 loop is CASSLADRNYGYTF. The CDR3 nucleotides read TGTGCCAGCAGCTTAGCTGACAGAAACTATGGCTACACCTTC.

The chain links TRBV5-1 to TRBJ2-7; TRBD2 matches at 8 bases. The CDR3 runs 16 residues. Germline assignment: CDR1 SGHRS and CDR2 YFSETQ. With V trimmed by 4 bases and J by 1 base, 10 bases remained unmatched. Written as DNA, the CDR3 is TGCGCCAGCAGCCCGTCTCTCGGCGGGAGGTCCTACGAGCAGTACTTC. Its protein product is CASSPSLGGRSYEQYF. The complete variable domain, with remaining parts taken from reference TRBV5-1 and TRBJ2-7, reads KAGVTQTPRYLIKTRGQQVTLSCSPISGHRSVSWYQQTPGQGLQFLFEYFSETQRNKGNFPGRFSGRQFSNSRSEMNVSTLELGDSALYLCASSPSLGGRSYEQYFGPGTRLTVT.

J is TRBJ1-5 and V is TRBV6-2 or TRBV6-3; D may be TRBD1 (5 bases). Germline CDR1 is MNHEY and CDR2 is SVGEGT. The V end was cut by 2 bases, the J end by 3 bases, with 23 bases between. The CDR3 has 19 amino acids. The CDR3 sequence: CASSYRDFSGVGVNQPQHF. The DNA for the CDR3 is TGTGCCAGCAGTTACCGGGACTTTAGCGGGGTTGGGGTCAATCAGCCCCAGCATTTT.

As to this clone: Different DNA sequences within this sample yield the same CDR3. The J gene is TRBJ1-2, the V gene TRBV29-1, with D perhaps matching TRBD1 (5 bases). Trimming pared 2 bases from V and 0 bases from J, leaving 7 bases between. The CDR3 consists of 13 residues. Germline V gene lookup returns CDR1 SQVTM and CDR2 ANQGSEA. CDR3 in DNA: TGCAGCGTTGAATCGGGGGCTAACTATGGCTACACCTTC. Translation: CSVESGANYGYTF.

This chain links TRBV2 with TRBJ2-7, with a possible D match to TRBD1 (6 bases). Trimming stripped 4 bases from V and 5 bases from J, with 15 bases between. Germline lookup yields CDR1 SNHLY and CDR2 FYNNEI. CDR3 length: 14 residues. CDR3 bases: TGTGCCAGCAGTGTAGGGGGATCTGGGAACGAGCAGTACTTC. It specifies CASSVGGSGNEQYF.

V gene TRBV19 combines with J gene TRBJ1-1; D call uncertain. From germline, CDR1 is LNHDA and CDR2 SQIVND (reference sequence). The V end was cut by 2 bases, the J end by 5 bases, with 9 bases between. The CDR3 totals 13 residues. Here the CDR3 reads CASSISPRTEAFF. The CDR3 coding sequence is TGTGCCAGTAGTATAAGCCCTAGGACTGAAGCTTTCTTT.

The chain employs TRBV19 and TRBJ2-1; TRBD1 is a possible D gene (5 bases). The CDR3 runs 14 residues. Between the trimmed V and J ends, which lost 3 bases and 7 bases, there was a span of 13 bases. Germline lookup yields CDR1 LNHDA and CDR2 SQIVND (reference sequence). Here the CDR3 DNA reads TGTGCCAGTAGTATGGAGCAGGGTAGAAATGAGCAGTTCTTC. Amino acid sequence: CASSMEQGRNEQFF.